The 27 T cell receptor beta chains reported below all come from one sample, sequenced in a study of regulatory T cells in long-lasting Graves disease. Combining iRepertoire HTBI primers with Arm-PCR of CDR3 regions, the authors built TCR beta libraries. One entry per CDR3 protein, called by TCRdb with MiXCR from the multiplex PCR reads. Of roughly 400,000 distinct CDR3 sequences listed, around 20% are singletons. As for time point: persistent/refractory GD, antithyroid drugs over 5 years with positive TRAb. The TCR library used RNA extracted from PBMCs. The sequenced sample was peripheral blood mononuclear cells (PBMCs), obtained when the disease was refractory, from a patient treated with antithyroid drugs. All receptors come from a female donor with Graves disease.

The J gene is TRBJ2-7, the V gene TRBV5-1, with 7 bases that match TRBD1. CDR1 and CDR2 from the germline V gene are SGHRS and YFSETQ. V dropped 3 bases and J dropped 6; count of bases not matched to a gene: 12. The CDR3 consists of 15 residues. For the CDR3, the DNA is TGCGCCAGCAGCTCGAAAACAGGGGTCGCTGCCGAGCAGTACTTC. Amino acid sequence: CASSSKTGVAAEQYF.

J is TRBJ2-3 and V is TRBV2; 7 nucleotides agree with TRBD2. The CDR3 runs to 15 residues. The trim removed 8 bases at V and 4 bases at J, leaving 12 bases unmatched. Per germline, CDR1 SNHLY and CDR2 FYNNEI. CDR3 coding DNA: TGTGCCAGCTCCACGTCGGGAGGCTTAGCAGATACGCAGTATTTT. Translated: CASSTSGGLADTQYF.

This clonotype was counted between two and nine times. This chain links TRBV20-1 with TRBJ2-7; 9 bases agree with TRBD2. Germline trimming cut 3 bases from V and 0 bases from J; bases unmatched to any gene: 9. The germline gives CDR1 DFQATT, CDR2 SNEGSKA (reference sequence). This CDR3 region has 16 residues. CDR3 nucleotide sequence: TGCAGTGCTAGTGGGGCTAGCGGGATTCCCTCCTACGAGCAGTACTTC. Encoded protein: CSASGASGIPSYEQYF.

There are many counts of this clonotype. The genes are TRBV15 and TRBJ1-5; TRBD1 might be the D (5 bases). Per germline, CDR1 LNHNV and CDR2 YYDKDF (reference sequence). The length of the CDR3 is 15 residues. V was shortened by 1 base and J by 0 bases, with 7 bases between the two germline ends. CDR3 nucleotides: TGTGCCACCAGCAGAGGGGGGTCTAGCAATCAGCCCCAGCATTTT. Protein product: CATSRGGSSNQPQHF.

This clonotype was detected once. The CDR3 DNA reads as TGTGCCAGCAGCCAAGATCGGGGCGGAGGGTACAATGAGCAGTTCTTC. Protein sequence: CASSQDRGGGYNEQFF. The chain links TRBV4-2 to TRBJ2-1; D might be TRBD2 (6 bases). Germline V gives CDR1 LGHNA, CDR2 YNFKEQ. The length of the CDR3 is 16 residues. Trimming left V 0 bases short and J 4 bases short, with 13 bases between.

Remarks on this clonotype: A read error is possible here, since a much larger clone lies one base away. This chain connects TRBV20-1 to TRBJ1-1; D not certain. This CDR3 region has 13 residues. CDR1 is DFQATT and CDR2 is SNEGSKA in the germline V gene (reference sequence). As DNA, the CDR3 is TGCAGTGCTCGCTTACAGACGAACGCTGAAGCTTTCTTT. Translation: CSARLQTNAEAFF.

In its sample, this clonotype was seen many times. The rearrangement links TRBV28 to TRBJ2-2; the match to TRBD1 covers 7 bases. CDR1 and CDR2 (germline): MDHEN, SYDVKM. The CDR3 is 16 amino acids. The V segment lost 7 bases and the J segment 1 base; nucleotides outside the gene matches: 9. CDR3 region: CASTAYGQVNTGELFF. CDR3 DNA: TGTGCCAGCACCGCCTACGGACAGGTGAACACCGGGGAGCTGTTTTTT.

This clonotype came up many times. This rearrangement joins TRBV20-1 to TRBJ1-1; D gene unclear. Trimming shortened V by 6 bases and J by 4 bases, and 21 bases separated the two germline ends. Germline V gene data show CDR1 as DFQATT and CDR2 as SNEGSKA (reference sequence). This CDR3 spans 15 amino acids. The CDR3 loop is CSAPYLRSRRTEAFF. DNA for the CDR3: TGCAGTGCACCTTACCTGAGGTCGAGGCGCACTGAAGCTTTCTTT.

V and J are TRBV28 and TRBJ2-3; TRBD2 might be the D (5 bases). CDR1 MDHEN and CDR2 SYDVKM come from the germline V gene. The V gene lost 2 bases and the J gene lost 7 bases, with 22 bases spanning the gap. There are 17 residues in the CDR3. CDR3 loop: CASSLGGGSGVGYTQYF. CDR3 DNA: TGTGCCAGCAGTTTAGGAGGTGGGAGTGGGGTCGGGTATACGCAGTATTTT.

This clonotype was seen at least ten times. This chain connects TRBV3-1 to TRBJ2-7; no reliable D call. The CDR3 spans 15 residues. Germline V lookup: CDR1 LGHDT, CDR2 YNNKEL (reference sequence). The V end was cut by 1 base, the J end by 0 bases, with 10 bases between. CDR3 bases: TGTGCCAGCAGCCAAGGACTCGAGAGCTCCTACGAGCAGTACTTC. It yields the protein CASSQGLESSYEQYF.

This clonotype was seen at least ten times. V gene TRBV15 combines with J gene TRBJ1-4; possibly TRBD1 for D (5 bases). The CDR3 contains 16 residues. Trimming cost V 0 bases and J 8 bases, with 16 bases left between them. Germline CDR1 LNHNV, CDR2 YYDKDF (reference sequence). This CDR3 reads CATSRDRGQGEEKLFF. The CDR3 DNA follows: TGTGCCACCAGCAGAGACCGAGGCCAGGGAGAAGAAAAACTGTTTTTT. Full variable domain (outside the CDR3, taken from reference TRBV15 and TRBJ1-4): DAMVIQNPRYQVTQFGKPVTLSCSQTLNHNVMYWYQQKSSQAPKLLFHYYDKDFNNEADTPDNFQSRRPNTSFCFLDIRSPGLGDTAMYLCATSRDRGQGEEKLFFGSGTQLSVL.

In this sample, this clonotype turned up many times. This chain links TRBV4-1 with TRBJ2-5, with D possibly being TRBD2 (5 bases). The CDR3 covers 15 residues. V was cut by 0 bases and J by 2 bases, with 10 bases left in between. The germline V gene has CDR1 MGHRA and CDR2 YSYEKL. The CDR3 sequence: CASSQDSGKQETQYF. In DNA, the CDR3 is TGCGCCAGCAGCCAAGACTCGGGGAAGCAAGAGACCCAGTACTTC.

This clonotype was picked up a small number of times. A single base separates this from a much larger clone, so it may be a read error. The CDR3 region has the DNA TGTGCCAGCAGTGGACCCCAAGGGCGCGGGAGTTTGGAGACCCAGTACTTC. Translation: CASSGPQGRGSLETQYF. The chain is built from TRBV25-1 and TRBJ2-5; the match to TRBD2 covers 7 bases. The CDR3 runs 17 residues. V gave up 4 bases and J gave up 5 bases; unmatched junction bases: 16. Germline V lookup: CDR1 MGHDK, CDR2 SYGVNS.

The chain couples TRBV12-3 or TRBV12-4 to TRBJ2-5, with D perhaps matching TRBD2 (7 bases). The CDR3 is 14 residues long. Trimming shortened V by 5 bases and J by 5 bases, and 15 bases separated the two germline ends. The DNA of the CDR3 is TGTGCCAGCAGTCGCTCAGGGGAGGGGGAGACCCAGTACTTC. It is translated as CASSRSGEGETQYF.

This rearrangement joins TRBV12-3 or TRBV12-4 to TRBJ2-3; the D gene is possibly TRBD2 (6 bases). V lost 1 base and J 14 bases, leaving 13 bases between the germline ends. This CDR3 contains 12 residues. The CDR3 DNA follows: TGTGCCAGCAGTTTAGGGGGGACTTCTACGTATTTT. Translated, it gives CASSLGGTSTYF.

A word on this clonotype: A single base separates this from a much larger clone, so it may be a read error. The V gene is TRBV27, the J gene TRBJ2-5; weak D call: TRBD1 (6 bases). In germline, CDR1 is MNHEY, CDR2 SMNVEV (reference sequence). This CDR3 region has 15 residues. The ends were cut back, 5 bases at V and 2 bases at J, with 15 bases in the middle. CDR3 residues: CASSRRGSEQETQYF. CDR3 sequence (DNA): TGTGCCAGCAGTCGTAGGGGGTCTGAACAAGAGACCCAGTACTTC.

This clonotype was counted ten times or more. The chain carries TRBV6-1 and TRBJ2-2; 10 bases line up with TRBD1. V gave up 6 bases and J gave up 7 bases; unmatched junction bases: 8. Germline CDR1 is MNHNS and CDR2 is SASEGT. CDR3 size: 15 residues. Here the CDR3 reads CASSPRQGAIGELFF. The CDR3 DNA is TGTGCCAGCAGCCCGCGACAGGGGGCAATCGGGGAGCTGTTTTTT.

In this sample, this clonotype turned up many times. The V call is TRBV7-3, the J call TRBJ1-1, with D hard to call. This CDR3 is built from 13 residues. Germline V CDR1 and CDR2: SGHTA, FQGTGA. Trimming stripped 0 bases from V and 2 bases from J, with 4 bases between. CDR3 loop: CASSLTPNTEAFF. The CDR3 DNA is TGTGCCAGCAGCTTAACCCCAAACACTGAAGCTTTCTTT. The complete variable domain, with remaining parts taken from reference TRBV7-3 and TRBJ1-1, reads GAGVSQTPSNKVTEKGKYVELRCDPISGHTALYWYRQSLGQGPEFLIYFQGTGAADDSGLPNDRFFAVRPEGSVSTLKIQRTERGDSAVYLCASSLTPNTEAFFGQGTRLTVV.

The chain joins TRBV4-1 to TRBJ1-6; 8 nucleotides agree with TRBD1. Germline V lookup: CDR1 MGHRA, CDR2 YSYEKL. V was clipped by 4 bases and J by 10 bases; unmatched bases: 9. The CDR3 runs 15 residues. This CDR3 is CASSLGTGKESPLHF. The CDR3 DNA reads TGCGCCAGCAGCCTCGGGACAGGAAAAGAGTCACCCCTCCACTTT.

This clonotype has at least ten counts. This chain joins TRBV7-9 and TRBJ2-7, with TRBD2 matching over 12 bases. J was trimmed by 2 bases and V by 5 bases; bases with no gene match: 10. CDR1 and CDR2 from the germline V gene are SEHNR and FQNEAQ (reference sequence). The CDR3 runs to 17 residues. CDR3 sequence reads: CASSAPSGRAVPYEQYF. CDR3 in DNA: TGTGCCAGCAGCGCACCTAGCGGGAGGGCCGTCCCCTACGAGCAGTACTTC.

This clonotype was seen at least ten times. V is TRBV2 and J is TRBJ1-5; D is uncertain. V lost 0 bases to trimming and J lost 1 base, with 10 bases between them. Germline V lookup: CDR1 SNHLY, CDR2 FYNNEI. The CDR3 extends over 16 amino acids. CDR3 residues: CASSEAAGMSNQPQHF. In DNA form, the CDR3 reads TGTGCCAGCAGTGAAGCGGCCGGGATGAGCAATCAGCCCCAGCATTTT.

This clonotype was observed a few times. The rearrangement links TRBV7-2 to TRBJ2-6; a possible D gene is TRBD1 (6 bases). This CDR3 spans 16 amino acids. CDR1 SGHTA and CDR2 FQGNSA come from the germline V gene. Between the trimmed V and J ends, which lost 5 bases and 2 bases, there was a span of 13 bases. The CDR3 sequence: CASSPSSGAGANVLTF. The DNA of the CDR3 is TGTGCCAGCAGCCCTTCCTCAGGGGCTGGGGCCAACGTCCTGACTTTC. Complete variable domain (other parts from reference TRBV7-2 and TRBJ2-6): GAGVSQSPSNKVTEKGKDVELRCDPISGHTALYWYRQSLGQGLEFLIYFQGNSAPDKSGLPSDRFSAERTGGSVSTLTIQRTQQEDSAVYLCASSPSSGAGANVLTFGAGSRLTVL.

The chain joins TRBV29-1 to TRBJ2-2; 11 bases fit TRBD1. The CDR3 is made up of 15 amino acids. The germline V gene encodes CDR1 SQVTM and CDR2 ANQGSEA. V lost 6 bases and J lost 0; bases outside the gene matches: 3. CDR3 region: CSVEGQGANTGELFF. The CDR3, as DNA: TGCAGCGTCGAGGGACAGGGGGCGAACACCGGGGAGCTGTTTTTT.

The CDR3 loop is CASSQEAGGLYEQYF. The DNA for the CDR3 is TGCGCCAGCAGCCAAGAAGCGGGAGGGCTATACGAGCAGTACTTC. The chain uses TRBV4-1 and TRBJ2-7, with 10 bases aligning to TRBD2. This CDR3 has 15 amino acids. Germline loops: CDR1 MGHRA, CDR2 YSYEKL. V shed 0 bases and J 4 bases; nucleotides not matched to a gene: 3.

This chain joins TRBV20-1 and TRBJ2-5; D not certain. CDR3 length equals 11 residues. V dropped 7 bases and J dropped 4 bases, with 10 bases sitting between them. The germline V gene has CDR1 DFQATT and CDR2 SNEGSKA (reference sequence). CDR3 DNA: TGCAGTGGATTGAAGCGAGAGACCCAGTACTTC. This gives the protein CSGLKRETQYF.

The V call is TRBV4-1, the J call TRBJ2-7; D might be TRBD1 (5 bases). Per germline, CDR1 MGHRA and CDR2 YSYEKL. The CDR3 length is 16 residues. V was cut by 3 bases and J by 2 bases, with 17 bases left in between. CDR3: CASSHLVTDIPYEQYF. In nucleotides, the CDR3 is TGCGCCAGCAGCCATCTAGTGACAGACATTCCCTACGAGCAGTACTTC.

This clonotype came up many times. The V and J genes are TRBV28 and TRBJ1-1, with D possibly being TRBD1 (6 bases). The CDR3 totals 14 residues. The V gene's germline CDR1 is MDHEN and CDR2 SYDVKM. V lost 3 bases to trimming and J lost 4 bases, with 12 bases between them. DNA for the CDR3: TGTGCCAGCAGTTTCGCAGGGGCCCTCACTGAAGCTTTCTTT. Translated: CASSFAGALTEAFF.